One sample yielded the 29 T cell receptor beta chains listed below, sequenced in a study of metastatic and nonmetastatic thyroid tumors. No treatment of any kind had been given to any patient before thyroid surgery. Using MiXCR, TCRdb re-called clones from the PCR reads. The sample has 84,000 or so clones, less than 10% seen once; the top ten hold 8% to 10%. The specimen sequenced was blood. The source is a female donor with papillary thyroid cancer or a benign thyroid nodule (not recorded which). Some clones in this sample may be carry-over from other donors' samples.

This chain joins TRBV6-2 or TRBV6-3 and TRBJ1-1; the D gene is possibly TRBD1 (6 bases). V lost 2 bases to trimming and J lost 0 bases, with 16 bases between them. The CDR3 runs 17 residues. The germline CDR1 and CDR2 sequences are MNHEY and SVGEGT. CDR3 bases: TGTGCCAGCAGTTACGTCGTCGGGGGGGCCATGAACACTGAAGCTTTCTTT. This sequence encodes CASSYVVGGAMNTEAFF.

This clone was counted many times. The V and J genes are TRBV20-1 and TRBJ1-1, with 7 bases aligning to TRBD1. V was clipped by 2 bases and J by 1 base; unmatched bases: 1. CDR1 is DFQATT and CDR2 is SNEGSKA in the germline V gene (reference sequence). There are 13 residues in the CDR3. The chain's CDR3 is CSARKGANTEAFF. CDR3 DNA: TGCAGTGCTAGAAAGGGGGCGAACACTGAAGCTTTCTTT.

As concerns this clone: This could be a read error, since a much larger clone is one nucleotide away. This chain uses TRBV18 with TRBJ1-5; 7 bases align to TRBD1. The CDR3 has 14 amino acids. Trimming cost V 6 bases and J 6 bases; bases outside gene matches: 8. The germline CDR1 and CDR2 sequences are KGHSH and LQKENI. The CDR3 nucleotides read TGTGCCAGCTCCCAAGACAGGGTGTGTCAGCCCCAGCATTTT. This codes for CASSQDRVCQPQHF.

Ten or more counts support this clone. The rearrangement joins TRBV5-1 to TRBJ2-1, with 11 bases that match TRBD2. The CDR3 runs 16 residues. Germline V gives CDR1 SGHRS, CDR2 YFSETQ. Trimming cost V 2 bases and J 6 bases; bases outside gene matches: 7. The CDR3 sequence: CASSLGIAGGANEQFF. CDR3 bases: TGCGCCAGCAGCTTAGGAATAGCGGGGGGGGCCAATGAGCAGTTCTTC.

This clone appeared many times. The CDR3 loop is CASYNGATQYF. The DNA for the CDR3 is TGTGCCAGCTACAATGGAGCGACCCAGTACTTC. The genes are TRBV7-9 and TRBJ2-5; D ambiguous. The CDR3 loop spans 11 amino acids. V lost 8 bases, J lost 7 bases, and 11 bases lay in between. The germline gives CDR1 SEHNR, CDR2 FQNEAQ (reference sequence).

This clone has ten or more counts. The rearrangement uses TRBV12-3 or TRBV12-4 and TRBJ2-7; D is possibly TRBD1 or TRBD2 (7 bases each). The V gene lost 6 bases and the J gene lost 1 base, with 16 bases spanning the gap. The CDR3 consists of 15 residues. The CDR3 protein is CASRGGGTVSYEQYF. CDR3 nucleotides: TGTGCCAGCAGGGGGGGGGGGACAGTATCCTACGAGCAGTACTTC.

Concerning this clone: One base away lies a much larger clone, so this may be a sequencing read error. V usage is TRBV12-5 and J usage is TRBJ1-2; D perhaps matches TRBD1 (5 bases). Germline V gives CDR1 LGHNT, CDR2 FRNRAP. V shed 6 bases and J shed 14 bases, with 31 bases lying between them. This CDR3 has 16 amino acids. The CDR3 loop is CASGPNQPGPSPGCTF. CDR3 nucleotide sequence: TGTGCTAGTGGGCCGAACCAGCCGGGACCTAGCCCGGGGTGTACCTTC.

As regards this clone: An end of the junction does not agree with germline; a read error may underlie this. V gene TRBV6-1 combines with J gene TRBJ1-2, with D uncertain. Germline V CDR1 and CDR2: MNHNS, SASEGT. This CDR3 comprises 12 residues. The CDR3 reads CASSDTKYGYTF. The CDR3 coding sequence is TGTGCCAGCAGTGATACTAAATATGGCTACACCTTC.

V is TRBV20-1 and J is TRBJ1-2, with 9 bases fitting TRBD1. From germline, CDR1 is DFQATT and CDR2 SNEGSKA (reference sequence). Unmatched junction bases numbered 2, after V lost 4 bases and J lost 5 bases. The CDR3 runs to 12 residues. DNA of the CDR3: TGCAGTGCTACCGGGACAGGGTATGGCTACACCTTC. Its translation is CSATGTGYGYTF.

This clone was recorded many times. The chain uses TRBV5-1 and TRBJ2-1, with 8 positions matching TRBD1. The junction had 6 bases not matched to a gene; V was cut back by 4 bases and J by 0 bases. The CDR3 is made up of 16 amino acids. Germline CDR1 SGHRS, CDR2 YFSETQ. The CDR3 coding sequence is TGCGCCAGCAGCACACGGGACAGGAGCTCCTACAATGAGCAGTTCTTC. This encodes CASSTRDRSSYNEQFF.

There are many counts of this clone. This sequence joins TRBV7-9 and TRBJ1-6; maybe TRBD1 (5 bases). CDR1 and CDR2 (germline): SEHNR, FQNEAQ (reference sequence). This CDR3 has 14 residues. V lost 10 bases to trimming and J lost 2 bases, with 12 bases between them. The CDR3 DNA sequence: TGTGCCACCCAGATGGGGGCCTATAATTCACCCCTCCACTTT. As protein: CATQMGAYNSPLHF. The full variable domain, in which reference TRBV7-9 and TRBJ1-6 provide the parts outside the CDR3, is DTGVSQNPRHKITKRGQNVTFRCDPISEHNRLYWYRQTLGQGPEFLTYFQNEAQLEKSRLLSDRFSAERPKGSFSTLEIQRTEQGDSAMYLCATQMGAYNSPLHFGNGTRLTVT.

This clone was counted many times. In DNA, the CDR3 is TGTGCCAGCAGCGTAGAAGCCCCAAATGGCGGGGACGAAACGTACCAAGAGACCCAGTACTTC. Protein product: CASSVEAPNGGDETYQETQYF. This sequence joins TRBV9 and TRBJ2-5, with D possibly TRBD2 on 6 matching bases. Germline CDR1 reads SGDLS; CDR2 reads YYNGEE. This CDR3 is built from 21 residues. Trimming removed 0 bases from V and 0 bases from J, with 27 bases in between. Filled out from reference TRBV9 and TRBJ2-5, the complete variable domain reads DSGVTQTPKHLITATGQRVTLRCSPRSGDLSVYWYQQSLDQGLQFLIQYYNGEERAKGNILERFSAQQFPDLHSELNLSSLELGDSALYFCASSVEAPNGGDETYQETQYFGPGTRLLVL.

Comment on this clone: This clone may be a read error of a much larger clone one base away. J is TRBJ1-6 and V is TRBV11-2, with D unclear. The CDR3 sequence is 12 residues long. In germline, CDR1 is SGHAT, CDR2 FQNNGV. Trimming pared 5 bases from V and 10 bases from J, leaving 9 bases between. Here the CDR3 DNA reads TGTGCCAGCAGCCACGGAGGATCACCCCTCCACTTT. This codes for CASSHGGSPLHF.

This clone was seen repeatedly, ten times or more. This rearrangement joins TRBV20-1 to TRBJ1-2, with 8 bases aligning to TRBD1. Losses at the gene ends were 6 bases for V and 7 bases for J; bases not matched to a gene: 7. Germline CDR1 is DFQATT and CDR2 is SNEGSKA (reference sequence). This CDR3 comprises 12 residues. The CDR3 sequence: CSAVTGVAGYTF. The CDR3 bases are TGCAGTGCCGTGACAGGGGTGGCTGGCTACACCTTC.

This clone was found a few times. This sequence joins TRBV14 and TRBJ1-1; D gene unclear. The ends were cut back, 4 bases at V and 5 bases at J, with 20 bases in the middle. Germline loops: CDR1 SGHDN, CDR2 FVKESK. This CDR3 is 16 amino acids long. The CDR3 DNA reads TGTGCCAGCAGCCCCCTGGGGTCTCGATTGAGGACTGAAGCTTTCTTT. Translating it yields CASSPLGSRLRTEAFF.

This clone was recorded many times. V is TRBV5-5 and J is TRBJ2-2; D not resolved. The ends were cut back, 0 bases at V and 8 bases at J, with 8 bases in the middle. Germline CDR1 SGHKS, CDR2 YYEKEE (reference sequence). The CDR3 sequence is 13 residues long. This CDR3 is CASSLDIWGELFF. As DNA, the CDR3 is TGTGCCAGCAGCTTGGACATCTGGGGGGAGCTGTTTTTT. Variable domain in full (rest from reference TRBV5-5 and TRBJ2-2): DAGVTQSPTHLIKTRGQQVTLRCSPISGHKSVSWYQQVLGQGPQFIFQYYEKEERGRGNFPDRFSARQFPNYSSELNVNALLLGDSALYLCASSLDIWGELFFGEGSRLTVL.

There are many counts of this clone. CDR3 region: CASSSPGRDEQFF. CDR3 sequence (DNA): TGTGCCAGCAGTTCACCTGGGAGGGACGAGCAGTTCTTC. V is TRBV28 and J is TRBJ2-1; TRBD2 matches 7 bases. Losses at the gene ends were 4 bases for V and 10 bases for J; bases not matched to a gene: 7. CDR1 and CDR2 (germline): MDHEN, SYDVKM. This CDR3 spans 13 amino acids.

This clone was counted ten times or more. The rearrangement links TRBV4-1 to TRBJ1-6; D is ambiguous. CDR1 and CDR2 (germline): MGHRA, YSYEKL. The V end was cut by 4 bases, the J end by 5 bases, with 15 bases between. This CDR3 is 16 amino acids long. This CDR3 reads CASSPRVLADNSPLHF. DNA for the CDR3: TGCGCCAGCAGCCCGCGGGTATTGGCGGATAATTCACCCCTCCACTTT.

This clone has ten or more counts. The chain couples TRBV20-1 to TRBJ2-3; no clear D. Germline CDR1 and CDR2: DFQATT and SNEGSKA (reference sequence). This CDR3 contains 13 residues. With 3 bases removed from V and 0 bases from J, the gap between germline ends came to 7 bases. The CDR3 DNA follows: TGCAGTGCTAGTACGGGCAGCACAGATACGCAGTATTTT. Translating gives CSASTGSTDTQYF.

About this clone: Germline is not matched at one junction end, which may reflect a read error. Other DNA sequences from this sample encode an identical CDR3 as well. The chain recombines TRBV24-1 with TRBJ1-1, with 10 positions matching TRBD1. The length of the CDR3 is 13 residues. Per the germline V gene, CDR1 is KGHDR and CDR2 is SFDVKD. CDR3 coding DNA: TGTGCCACCCAGGACAGGGGGGGTACTGAGGCTTTCTTT. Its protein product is CATQDRGGTEAFF.

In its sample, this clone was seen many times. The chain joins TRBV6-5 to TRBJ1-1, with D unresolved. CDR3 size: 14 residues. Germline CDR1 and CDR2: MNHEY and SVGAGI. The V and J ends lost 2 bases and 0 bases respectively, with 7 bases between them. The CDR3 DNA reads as TGTGCCAGCAGTTACGTTAGCATGAACACTGAAGCTTTCTTT. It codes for CASSYVSMNTEAFF.

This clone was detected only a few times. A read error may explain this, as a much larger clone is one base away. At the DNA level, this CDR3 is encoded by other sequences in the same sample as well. The CDR3 here is CASSDGGGRGEQFF. The CDR3 DNA reads as TGCGCCAGCAGTGACGGGGGGGGGCGAGGTGAGCAGTTCTTC. The chain has TRBV10-2 and TRBJ2-1, with 8 nucleotides matching TRBD2. CDR3 size: 14 residues. Germline assignment: CDR1 WSHSY and CDR2 SAAADI. The J segment lost 9 bases and the V segment lost 3 bases, leaving 7 bases of the junction unmatched.

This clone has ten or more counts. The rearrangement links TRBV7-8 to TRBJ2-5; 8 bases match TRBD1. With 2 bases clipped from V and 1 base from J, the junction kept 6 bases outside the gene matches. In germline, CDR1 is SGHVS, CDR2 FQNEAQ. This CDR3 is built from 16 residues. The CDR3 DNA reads TGTGCCAGCAGCTTAAGGCGGGACAGGCCCCAAGAGACCCAGTACTTC. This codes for CASSLRRDRPQETQYF.

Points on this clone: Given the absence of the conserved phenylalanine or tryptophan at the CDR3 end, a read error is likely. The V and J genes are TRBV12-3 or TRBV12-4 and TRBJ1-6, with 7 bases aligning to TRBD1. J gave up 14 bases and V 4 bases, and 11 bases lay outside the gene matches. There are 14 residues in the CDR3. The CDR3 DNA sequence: TGTGCCAGCAGTTCCCCCCGACAGGGATCATCCCTCCACTCT. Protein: CASSSPRQGSSLHS.

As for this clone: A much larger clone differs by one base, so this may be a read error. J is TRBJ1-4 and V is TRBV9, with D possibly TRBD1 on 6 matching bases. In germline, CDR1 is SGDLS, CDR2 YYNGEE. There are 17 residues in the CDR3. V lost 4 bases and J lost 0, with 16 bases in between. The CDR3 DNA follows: TGTGCCAGCAGCTCTGCAGCTGCAGGGGCAACTAATGAAAAACTGTTTTTT. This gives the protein CASSSAAAGATNEKLFF.

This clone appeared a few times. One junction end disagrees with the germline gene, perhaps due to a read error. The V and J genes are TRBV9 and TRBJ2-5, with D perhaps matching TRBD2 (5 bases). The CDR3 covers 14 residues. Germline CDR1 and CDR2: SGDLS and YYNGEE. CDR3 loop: CASSVGGSQKTQYF. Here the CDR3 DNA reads TGTGCCAGCAGCGTAGGAGGGTCCCAAAAGACCCAGTACTTC.

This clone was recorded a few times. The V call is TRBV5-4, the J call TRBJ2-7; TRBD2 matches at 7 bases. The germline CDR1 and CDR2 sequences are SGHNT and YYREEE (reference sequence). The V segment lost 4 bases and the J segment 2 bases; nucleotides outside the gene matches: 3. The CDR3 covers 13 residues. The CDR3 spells CASSRGGTYEQYF. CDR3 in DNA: TGTGCCAGCAGCCGCGGGGGAACCTACGAGCAGTACTTC.

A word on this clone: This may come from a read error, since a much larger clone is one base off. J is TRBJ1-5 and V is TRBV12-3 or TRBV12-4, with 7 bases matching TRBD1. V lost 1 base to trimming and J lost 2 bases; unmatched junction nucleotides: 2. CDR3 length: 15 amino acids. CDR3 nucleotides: TGTGCCAGCAGTTTAGGAGGGGGCGGCAATCAGCCCCAGCATTTT. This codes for CASSLGGGGNQPQHF.

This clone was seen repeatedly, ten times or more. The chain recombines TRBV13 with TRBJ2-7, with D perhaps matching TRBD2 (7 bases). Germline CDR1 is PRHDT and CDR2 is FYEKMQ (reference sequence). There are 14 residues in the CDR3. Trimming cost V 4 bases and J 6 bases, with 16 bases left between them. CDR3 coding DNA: TGTGCCAGCAGCTATAGGGGGGGCGACCGCGAGCAGTACTTC. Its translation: CASSYRGGDREQYF.